This TCR beta chain emerged from a study of T cell responses to AZD1222 COVID-19 vaccine. General study findings and limits: Spike-specific TCR breadth and depth were elevated following two AZD1222 doses.

J lost 6 bases, V lost 4 bases, and 5 bases had no gene match. Germline assignment: CDR1 SGHVS and CDR2 FQNEAQ. The CDR3 contains 14 residues. The data were produced by immunoSEQ multiplex PCR, yet TCRdb's version contains in-frame clones alone and is incomplete. Of about 85,000 clones listed, about 86% are singletons. Concerning this clone: Its antigen is still unknown.

The material was peripheral blood, obtained on day 0 of AZD1222 vaccination. The receptor's source is an adult in good health. The V call is TRBV7-8, the J call TRBJ2-1; TRBD2 matches 8 bases. CDR3 in DNA: TGTGCCAGCAGCTGGAGCGGGAGCGGCAATGAGCAGTTCTTC. Its translation is CASSWSGSGNEQFF.